One and the same sample provided the 27 T cell receptor beta chains below, sequenced in a study of blood T cells in healthy people across ages. A J-beta primer mix and a sample-barcoded 5' primer were used in a second PCR of roughly 6 to 11 cycles. Via MiXCR, TCRdb re-called the 5' RACE reads, giving one row per CDR3 protein. The data hold 800,000 to 950,000 distinct CDR3 sequences, with about 36% observed a single time. Sample: blood. Receptor source: a man aged 18 to 29 in good health.

This clonotype came up a few times. The chain is built from TRBV7-2 and TRBJ2-3; 13 bases are a match to TRBD2. In germline, CDR1 is SGHTA, CDR2 FQGNSA. The J segment lost 2 bases and the V segment lost 5 bases, leaving 13 bases of the junction unmatched. The CDR3 is made up of 19 amino acids. In DNA, the CDR3 is TGTGCCAGCAGCGGGGAGACTAGCGGGGGGACCTATCACACAGATACGCAGTATTTT. Its protein is CASSGETSGGTYHTDTQYF.

The CDR3 is CSASSGGDSYEQYF. CDR3 in DNA: TGCAGTGCCTCAAGTGGGGGCGATTCCTACGAGCAGTACTTC. The rearrangement uses TRBV20-1 and TRBJ2-7; TRBD1 might be the D (6 bases). Germline CDR1 and CDR2: DFQATT and SNEGSKA (reference sequence). The CDR3 is made up of 14 amino acids. Trimming took 6 bases from V and 1 from J, leaving 16 bases between them.

Only a few counts were recorded for this clonotype. The J gene is TRBJ2-5, the V gene TRBV12-3 or TRBV12-4; TRBD1 agrees at 8 bases. The CDR3 has 13 residues. V shed 5 bases, J shed 5 bases, and the junction held 4 bases outside the gene matches. The CDR3 reads CASSVTGVETQYF. CDR3 sequence (DNA): TGTGCCAGCAGTGTGACAGGGGTCGAGACCCAGTACTTC.

The rearrangement joins TRBV7-9 to TRBJ1-6; TRBD1 is a possible D gene (5 bases). V was trimmed by 3 bases and J by 9 bases, leaving 18 bases between them. The CDR3 is 16 amino acids. Per the germline V gene, CDR1 is SEHNR and CDR2 is FQNEAQ (reference sequence). The CDR3 region is CASSFRQGGMSSPLHF. The CDR3 DNA sequence: TGTGCCAGCAGCTTCCGGCAGGGTGGGATGAGTTCACCCCTCCACTTT.

This rearrangement joins TRBV7-9 to TRBJ1-1; D is undetermined. CDR1 and CDR2 (germline): SEHNR, FQNEAQ (reference sequence). This CDR3 spans 15 amino acids. V was clipped by 5 bases and J by 6 bases, with 19 bases between them. The CDR3 is CASSPREEGWSEAFF. The CDR3 DNA sequence: TGTGCCAGCAGCCCAAGAGAGGAGGGCTGGTCTGAAGCTTTCTTT.

In the case of this clonotype: The junction departs from the called germline gene at one end, perhaps through a read error. The chain is built from TRBV5-1 and TRBJ2-3, with D perhaps matching TRBD2 (6 bases). Germline CDR1 is SGHRS and CDR2 is YFSETQ. The CDR3 is 14 residues long. This CDR3 reads CARSRGGEGDTQYF. The CDR3 region has the DNA TGCGCCCGCAGCCGTGGCGGGGAAGGGGATACGCAGTATTTT.

The chain combines TRBV7-2 with TRBJ1-1; 9 bases align to TRBD1. The germline CDR1 and CDR2 sequences are SGHTA and FQGNSA. The CDR3 consists of 13 residues. The ends lost 5 bases at V and 7 bases at J; junction bases unmatched: 5. The CDR3 DNA is TGTGCCAGCAGCCGGGACAGGGTTATTGAAGCTTTCTTT. Its protein is CASSRDRVIEAFF. Together with reference TRBV7-2 and TRBJ1-1, the CDR3 gives the full variable domain: GAGVSQSPSNKVTEKGKDVELRCDPISGHTALYWYRQSLGQGLEFLIYFQGNSAPDKSGLPSDRFSAERTGGSVSTLTIQRTQQEDSAVYLCASSRDRVIEAFFGQGTRLTVV.

This clonotype was seen only a few times. This sequence joins TRBV29-1 and TRBJ1-1; maybe TRBD1 (5 bases). V was cut by 7 bases and J by 7 bases, with 19 bases left in between. This CDR3 has 13 residues. In germline, CDR1 is SQVTM, CDR2 ANQGSEA. CDR3: CSATRGSLGEAFF. The CDR3, as DNA: TGCAGCGCTACCCGGGGGTCGTTGGGTGAAGCTTTCTTT.

The chain couples TRBV20-1 to TRBJ2-7; the D is unclear. V was shortened by 6 bases and J by 7 bases, with 25 bases between the two germline ends. Germline V gives CDR1 DFQATT, CDR2 SNEGSKA (reference sequence). The CDR3 runs to 15 residues. CDR3 sequence: CSAHIGVLFYNEQYF. The CDR3 DNA reads TGCAGTGCCCATATAGGAGTTTTGTTCTACAATGAGCAGTACTTC.

V gene TRBV10-3 combines with J gene TRBJ2-1; D is unclear. The CDR3 runs to 15 residues. Trimming took off 1 base at V and 0 bases at J, with 7 bases between the two ends. Germline-derived CDR1 and CDR2 are ENHRY and SYGVKD. Here the CDR3 DNA reads TGTGCCATCAGTGAGTACAGTCGCTCCTACAATGAGCAGTTCTTC. Translation gives CAISEYSRSYNEQFF.

The rearrangement uses TRBV7-3 and TRBJ1-1; maybe TRBD1 (5 bases). The V gene's germline CDR1 is SGHTA and CDR2 FQGTGA. Trimming pared 3 bases from V and 6 bases from J, leaving 14 bases between. This CDR3 is built from 14 residues. The CDR3 is CASSFLNGAAEAFF. The CDR3 DNA sequence: TGTGCCAGCAGCTTCCTGAATGGGGCCGCTGAAGCTTTCTTT. The full variable domain, its missing parts supplied by reference TRBV7-3 and TRBJ1-1, is GAGVSQTPSNKVTEKGKYVELRCDPISGHTALYWYRQSLGQGPEFLIYFQGTGAADDSGLPNDRFFAVRPEGSVSTLKIQRTERGDSAVYLCASSFLNGAAEAFFGQGTRLTVV.

This clonotype occurred a few times. The V gene is TRBV4-2, the J gene TRBJ2-7, with TRBD2 matching over 8 bases. Trimming at V came to 5 bases and at J to 6 bases, leaving 12 bases not matched to a gene. CDR1 and CDR2 (germline): LGHNA, YNFKEQ. The CDR3 is 15 amino acids. The CDR3 coding sequence is TGTGCCAGCAGCTCTCGACTAGCGCAACGACCCGAGCAGTACTTC. Translating gives CASSSRLAQRPEQYF.

This clonotype was seen a few times. The chain recombines TRBV4-3 with TRBJ1-1; unclear D gene. V shed 5 bases and J shed 7 bases, with 17 bases lying between them. Germline CDR1 and CDR2: LGHNA and YSLEER. The CDR3 contains 14 residues. CDR3 DNA sequence: TGCGCCAGCAGCACCCGGACCCTAGCGGGTGAAGCTTTCTTT. It encodes CASSTRTLAGEAFF.

The chain couples TRBV12-3 or TRBV12-4 to TRBJ1-1, with 7 bases matching TRBD1. CDR3 size: 14 residues. V was clipped by 7 bases and J by 5 bases; unmatched bases: 10. CDR3 nucleotide sequence: TGTGCCAGCAAACCATCGACAGGGAGGACTGAAGCTTTCTTT. Translated, it gives CASKPSTGRTEAFF.

This clonotype was detected only a few times. V gene TRBV7-3 combines with J gene TRBJ1-1, with D perhaps TRBD1 (6 bases). Germline-derived CDR1 and CDR2 are SGHTA and FQGTGA. Trimming cost V 5 bases and J 1 base, with 14 bases left between them. The CDR3 is 15 residues long. As DNA, the CDR3 is TGTGCCAGCAGCCCCCAAAGGACAGCGAACACTGAAGCTTTCTTT. Translation gives CASSPQRTANTEAFF.

This chain links TRBV7-2 with TRBJ2-4; tentatively, D is TRBD2 (7 bases). CDR3 length equals 14 residues. CDR1 is SGHTA, CDR2 FQGNSA, per germline. The V end was cut by 4 bases, the J end by 3 bases, with 10 bases between. CDR3 coding DNA: TGTGCCAGCAGCTGGGGAGGGGGCAAAAACATTCAGTACTTC. Translating it yields CASSWGGGKNIQYF.

This rearrangement joins TRBV30 to TRBJ1-2; possible D gene TRBD1, 6 bases. V was shortened by 2 bases and J by 0 bases, with 16 bases between the two germline ends. CDR1 is GTSNPN and CDR2 is SVGIG in the germline V gene (reference sequence). The CDR3 spans 16 residues. CDR3 residues: CAWSFTRGGPNYGYTF. CDR3 DNA: TGTGCCTGGAGTTTTACAAGGGGGGGACCTAACTATGGCTACACCTTC.

The V call is TRBV6-2 or TRBV6-3, the J call TRBJ2-5, with 14 bases lining up with TRBD2. Germline V lookup: CDR1 MNHEY, CDR2 SVGEGT. The CDR3 is 17 residues long. Trimming cost V 6 bases and J 1 base; bases outside gene matches: 7. DNA for the CDR3: TGTGCCAGCAGCCCCGGGACTAGCGGGGGCCTCCAAGAGACCCAGTACTTC. This gives the protein CASSPGTSGGLQETQYF.

The V and J genes are TRBV27 and TRBJ2-3; the match to TRBD2 covers 8 bases. V lost 7 bases to trimming and J lost 8 bases; unmatched junction nucleotides: 11. CDR1 and CDR2 from the germline V gene are MNHEY and SMNVEV (reference sequence). The CDR3 sequence is 14 residues long. This chain's CDR3 is CASTPGGPSGTQYF. The CDR3, as DNA: TGTGCCAGCACACCGGGGGGGCCCTCGGGTACGCAGTATTTT.

The V gene is TRBV20-1, the J gene TRBJ2-7; weak D call: TRBD1 (6 bases). This CDR3 has 15 amino acids. The V end lost 6 bases, the J end lost 7 bases, and 25 bases lay between the germline ends. Germline V gene lookup returns CDR1 DFQATT and CDR2 SNEGSKA (reference sequence). CDR3 bases: TGCAGTGCCCCAACCCGACAGGAAGGAGGTGATGAGCAGTACTTC. This gives the protein CSAPTRQEGGDEQYF.

This clonotype was counted a few times. CDR3 DNA: TGCAGTGCCCGGCGGGGGACCACAGATACGCAGTATTTT. Translating it yields CSARRGTTDTQYF. The V gene is TRBV20-1, the J gene TRBJ2-3, with 7 bases identical to TRBD2. Germline V gives CDR1 DFQATT, CDR2 SNEGSKA (reference sequence). The CDR3 is made up of 13 amino acids. Trimming took 6 bases from V and 2 from J; bases not matched to a gene: 5.

This clonotype was observed many times. The chain links TRBV12-3 or TRBV12-4 to TRBJ2-7; 7 bases map to TRBD1. V lost 7 bases to trimming and J lost 2 bases; unmatched junction nucleotides: 8. CDR3 length: 14 amino acids. CDR3 nucleotide sequence: TGTGCCAGCATGAGGACAGGAGTCACCTACGAGCAGTACTTC. It yields the protein CASMRTGVTYEQYF.

On this clonotype: A much larger clone sits a single nucleotide away, making a read error possible. The chain employs TRBV20-1 and TRBJ2-1; D not resolved. Trimming shortened V by 8 bases and J by 2 bases, and 16 bases separated the two germline ends. Germline V gene lookup returns CDR1 DFQATT and CDR2 SNEGSKA (reference sequence). This CDR3 is 14 amino acids long. The CDR3 DNA sequence: TGCAGTACCACTCGTGGCGGCGCCTACAATGAGCAGTTCTTC. This codes for CSTTRGGAYNEQFF.

This clonotype appeared a few times. The chain couples TRBV20-1 to TRBJ2-5, with 8 bases fitting TRBD2. CDR1 and CDR2 from the germline V gene are DFQATT and SNEGSKA (reference sequence). Trimming took 4 bases from V and 2 from J; bases not matched to a gene: 9. The CDR3 is 15 residues long. CDR3 region: CSAINPGGSQETQYF. The CDR3, as DNA: TGCAGTGCTATCAACCCGGGGGGGTCACAAGAGACCCAGTACTTC.

In its sample, this clonotype was seen many times. This chain connects TRBV10-3 to TRBJ2-5, with 7 bases matching TRBD1. This CDR3 spans 13 amino acids. V lost 10 bases, J lost 3 bases, and 8 bases stayed unmatched. The V gene's germline CDR1 is ENHRY and CDR2 SYGVKD. CDR3 region: CATQTGTEETQYF. DNA of the CDR3: TGTGCCACCCAGACAGGGACGGAAGAGACCCAGTACTTC.

Note on this clonotype: A much larger clone lies a single base off, so this may be a read error. This chain links TRBV29-1 with TRBJ1-1; D gene unclear. The CDR3 is 12 amino acids. Germline loops: CDR1 SQVTM, CDR2 ANQGSEA. With 2 bases removed from V and 6 bases from J, the gap between germline ends came to 10 bases. DNA for the CDR3: TGCAGCGTTGAACATAAACTCGCTGAAGCTTTCTTT. Amino acids: CSVEHKLAEAFF.

This clonotype was observed many times. This chain connects TRBV4-1 to TRBJ2-5; 10 nucleotides align to TRBD2. This CDR3 contains 18 residues. CDR1 MGHRA and CDR2 YSYEKL come from the germline V gene. J was trimmed by 2 bases and V by 1 base; bases with no gene match: 10. CDR3 in amino acids: CASSQADASGGIQETQYF. DNA for the CDR3: TGCGCCAGCAGCCAAGCGGACGCTAGCGGGGGAATACAAGAGACCCAGTACTTC.